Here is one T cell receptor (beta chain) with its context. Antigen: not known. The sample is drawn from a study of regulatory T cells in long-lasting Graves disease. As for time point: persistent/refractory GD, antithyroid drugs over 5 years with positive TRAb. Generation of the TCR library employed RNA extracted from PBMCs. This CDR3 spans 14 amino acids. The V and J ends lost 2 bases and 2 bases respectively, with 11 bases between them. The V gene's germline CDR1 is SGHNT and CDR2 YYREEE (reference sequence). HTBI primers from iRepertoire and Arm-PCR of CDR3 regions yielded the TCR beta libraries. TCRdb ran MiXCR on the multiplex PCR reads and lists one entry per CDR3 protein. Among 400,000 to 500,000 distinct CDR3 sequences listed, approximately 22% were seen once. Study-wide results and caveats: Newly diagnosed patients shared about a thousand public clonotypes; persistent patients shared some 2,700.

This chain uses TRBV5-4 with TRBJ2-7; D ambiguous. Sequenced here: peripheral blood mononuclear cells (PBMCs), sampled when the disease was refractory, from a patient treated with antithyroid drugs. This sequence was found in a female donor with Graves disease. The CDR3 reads CASSFRTEPYEQYF. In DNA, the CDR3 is TGTGCCAGCAGCTTCCGGACGGAACCCTACGAGCAGTACTTC.